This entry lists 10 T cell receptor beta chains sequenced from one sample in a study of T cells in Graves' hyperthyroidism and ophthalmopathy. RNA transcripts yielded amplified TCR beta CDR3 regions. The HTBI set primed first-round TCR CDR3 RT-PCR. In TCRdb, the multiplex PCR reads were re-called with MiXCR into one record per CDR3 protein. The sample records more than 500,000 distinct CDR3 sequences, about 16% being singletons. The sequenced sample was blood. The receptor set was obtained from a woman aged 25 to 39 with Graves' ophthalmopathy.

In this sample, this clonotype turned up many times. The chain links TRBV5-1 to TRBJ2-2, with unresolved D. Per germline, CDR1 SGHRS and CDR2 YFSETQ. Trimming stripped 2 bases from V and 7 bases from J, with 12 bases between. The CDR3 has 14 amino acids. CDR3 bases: TGCGCCAGCAGCTTCAGAAGGGTCGGCGGGGAGCTGTTTTTT. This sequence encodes CASSFRRVGGELFF.

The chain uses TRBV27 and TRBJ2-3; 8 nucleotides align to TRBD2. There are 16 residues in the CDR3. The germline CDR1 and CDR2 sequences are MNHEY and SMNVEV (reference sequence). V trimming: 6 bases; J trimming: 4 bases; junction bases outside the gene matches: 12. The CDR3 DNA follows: TGTGCCAGCAGGGGGGGTGGAGCGGGAGTACCAGATACGCAGTATTTT. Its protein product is CASRGGGAGVPDTQYF.

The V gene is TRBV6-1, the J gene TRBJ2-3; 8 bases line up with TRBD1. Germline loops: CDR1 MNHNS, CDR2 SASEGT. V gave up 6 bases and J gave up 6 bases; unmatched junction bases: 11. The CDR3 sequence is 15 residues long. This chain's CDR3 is CASRPQGQGPDTQYF. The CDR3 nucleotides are TGTGCCAGCAGACCCCAAGGACAGGGTCCGGATACGCAGTATTTT.

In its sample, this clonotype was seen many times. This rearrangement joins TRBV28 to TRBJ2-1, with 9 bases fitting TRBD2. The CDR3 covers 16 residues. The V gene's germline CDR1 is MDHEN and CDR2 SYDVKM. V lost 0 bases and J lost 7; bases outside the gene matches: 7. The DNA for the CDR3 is TGTGCCAGCAGTTTATGGACGGGACTAGCAGCGAATGAGCAGTTCTTC. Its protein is CASSLWTGLAANEQFF.

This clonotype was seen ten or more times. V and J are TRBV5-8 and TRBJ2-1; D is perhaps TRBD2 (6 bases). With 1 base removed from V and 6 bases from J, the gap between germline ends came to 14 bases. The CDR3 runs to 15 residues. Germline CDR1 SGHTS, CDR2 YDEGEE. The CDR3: CASSLYRRAANEQFF. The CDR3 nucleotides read TGTGCCAGCAGCTTGTACAGGAGGGCCGCCAATGAGCAGTTCTTC.

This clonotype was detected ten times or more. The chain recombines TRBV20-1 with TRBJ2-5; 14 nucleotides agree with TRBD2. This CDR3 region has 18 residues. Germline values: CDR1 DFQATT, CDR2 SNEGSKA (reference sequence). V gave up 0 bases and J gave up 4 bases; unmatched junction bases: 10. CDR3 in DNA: TGCAGTGCTAGAGATGAGGGACTAGCGGGAGTACCACCAGAGACCCAGTACTTC. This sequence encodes CSARDEGLAGVPPETQYF.

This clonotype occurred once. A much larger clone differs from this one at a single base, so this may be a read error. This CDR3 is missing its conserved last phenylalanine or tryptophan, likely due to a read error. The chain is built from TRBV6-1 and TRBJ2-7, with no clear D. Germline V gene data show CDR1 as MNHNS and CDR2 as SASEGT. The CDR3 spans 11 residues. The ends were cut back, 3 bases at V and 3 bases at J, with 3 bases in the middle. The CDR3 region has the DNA TGTGCCAGCAGTGACTACTACGAGCAGTACCTC. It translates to CASSDYYEQYL.

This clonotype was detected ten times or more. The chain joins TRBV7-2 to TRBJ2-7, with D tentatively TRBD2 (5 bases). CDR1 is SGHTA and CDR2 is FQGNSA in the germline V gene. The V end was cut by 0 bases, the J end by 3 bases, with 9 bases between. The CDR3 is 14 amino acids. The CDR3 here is CASSLAKSGYEQYF. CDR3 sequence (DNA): TGTGCCAGCAGCTTAGCTAAGAGCGGCTACGAGCAGTACTTC.

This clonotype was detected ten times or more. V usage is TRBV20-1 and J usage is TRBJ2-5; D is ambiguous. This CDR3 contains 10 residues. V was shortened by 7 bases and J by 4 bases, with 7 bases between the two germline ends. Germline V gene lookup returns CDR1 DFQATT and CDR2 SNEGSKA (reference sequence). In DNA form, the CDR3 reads TGCAGTGGAGATGGAGAGACCCAGTACTTC. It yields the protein CSGDGETQYF.

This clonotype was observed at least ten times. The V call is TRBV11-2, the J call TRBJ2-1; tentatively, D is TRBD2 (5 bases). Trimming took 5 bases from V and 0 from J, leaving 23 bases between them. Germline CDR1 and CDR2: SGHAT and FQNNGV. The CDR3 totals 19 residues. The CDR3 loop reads CASSRLSPKRFSSYNEQFF. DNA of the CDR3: TGTGCCAGCAGCCGCCTTTCCCCTAAGCGGTTTAGCTCCTACAATGAGCAGTTCTTC.